This T cell receptor beta chain was captured by sequencing in a study of cytomegalovirus exposure and HLA in healthy donors (dated by TCRdb to 2015 to 2018). Background for the entire study: According to an earlier analysis of several hundred of the donors, 150 million to 200 million T cells yielded over 90 million unique TCR beta sequences and approximately 280 Gb of sequence data. The T cell repertoires of 670 or so subjects were profiled by immunosequencing and related to cytomegalovirus serostatus. To predict cytomegalovirus infection status, the study brought together high-throughput TCR immunosequencing, statistical association of individual TCRs with disease status, and machine learning. Roughly 300 gigabases of sequencing data and 70 million to 85 million unique TCR sequences were included in an early release covering 500 to 750 HLA-typed donors. To decide whether each TCR beta V gene segment behaved as functional or pseudogenic, an earlier analysis of some 600 of the donors relied on high-throughput TCR beta sequencing. Besides the first cohort of under 700 subjects, a separate validation cohort made up of 120 different subjects was used. Among the roughly 400 genotyped donors, roughly 80% belonged to the genetic ancestry cluster associated with self-reported Caucasian donors. To study patterns of TCR occurrence, a later analysis re-analyzed previously published TCR beta repertoires from several hundred donors and added high-resolution HLA genotyping. Every discovery cohort repertoire had been produced on one sequencing platform. Rather than using new phenotypic data, the later analysis identified candidate immune exposures from TCR beta sequences and from how often those sequences occurred across donors. Roughly 5 DR-DQ haplotypes were handled as single units for association and clustering, since linkage in the cohort was strong. The study aimed to test whether signatures of past pathogen exposure could be identified by cataloging public T cell receptors. Donor age, sex, ethnicity and CMV serostatus were compiled together with the repertoire data. Typing coverage varied by locus: roughly 620-640 donors for A, B, C, DRB1 and DQB1; about 520 for DQA1; over 600 for DPA1; roughly 470 for DPB1. A later genetic analysis took genome-wide SNP genotypes for about three fifths of the 666 donors and used that subset as a discovery cohort. Class I and class II HLA loci were covered by the typing at four-digit resolution. On average, 235,054 unique TCR beta nucleotide sequences were sequenced per donor among a few hundred genotyped donors of the cohort, with 15% to 20% of those sequences being non-productive. Results and caveats for the whole study, not just this receptor: A later analysis associated 15,000 or so TCR beta sequences with specific HLA alleles at a false discovery rate of 0.05. The classifier was reported to diagnose cytomegalovirus status with high specificity and sensitivity in both the original and validation cohorts. Compared with equally common non-associated chains, HLA-associated TCR beta chains in a later analysis were more clonally expanded and had lower generation probabilities. It was suggested by the authors that the approach could potentially be generalized to other disease states and immunological phenotypes. A later genetic analysis reported fewer N-insertions in productive TCRs among donors in an Asian-associated ancestry cluster than the approximately 670-donor mean. Linkage disequilibrium might explain the correlated functional status among segregating V segments, but an unknown experimental factor could not be excluded. Assigning TCR associations to individual alleles was difficult when HLA alleles, especially DR and DQ, strongly co-occurred. According to a later analysis, most CMV-associated TCR beta chains appeared to be HLA-restricted, and the HLA associations seemed to be driven largely by CMV exposure. In vitro tests confirmed that a few of the cytomegalovirus-associated TCR beta chains recognize cytomegalovirus antigens. A further reported finding was that TCR beta sequences accurately predicted the HLA-A and HLA-B alleles for most subjects in the first cohort. In a later analysis, several top co-occurrence clusters were reported to appear linked to parvovirus B19, influenza, CMV and Epstein-Barr virus. In this cohort, only TCR beta chains were sequenced, and detectable features were limited by the absence of alpha or paired-chain data. Immune exposure information for the cohort was limited to CMV serostatus. Broadly in line with IMGT annotations, most TCR beta V segments showed up in productive rearrangements about 87% or about 30% of the time in an earlier analysis of a few hundred of the donors. V-gene and J-gene trimming of TCR beta chains was associated with a missense DCLRE1C variant in a later genetic analysis, and the association was replicated in an independent cohort. Because HLA typing was missing for some donors at each locus, association tests included only the typed subset. A later analysis found that TCR association rates varied across HLA loci, with DRB1 alleles showing the most associated TCRs and HLA-C alleles the fewest. Because the 87-base-pair reads could not distinguish some IMGT-functional V segments, including TRBV6-2 and TRBV6-3, those segments were excluded. In the study, approximately 160 TCR beta chains were listed as associated with cytomegalovirus. Fewer than 20 rarely observed V segments, including chromosome 9 orphons, were excluded from the earlier analysis of about 600 of the donors because counts were too low. Across donors, most TCR sequences were observed very rarely, whereas some public TCRs were present in many individuals. A group of highly shared sequence variants was considered likely to be a technical artifact of the sequencing pipeline. The presence/absence analyses assumed that sequencing depth was roughly uniform across donors, and that assumption may not be true.

Turning to this clone: The specificity of this receptor is unknown. Nothing much larger sits one base from this clone, and base qualities are not available.

Library construction relied on the immunoSEQ multiplex PCR assay. For the multiplex PCR, a mixture combining 60 forward primers for TCR Vbeta segments and 13 reverse primers for TCR Jbeta segments was used. Amplification of the CDR3 region of rearranged TCR beta genes was performed with a multiplex PCR assay on genomic DNA. On the Illumina HiSeq System, the amplified TCR beta libraries were sequenced as 87-base-pair reads. Per the authors' processing: Across the 700 or so repertoires, a later analysis counted approximately 83 million unique TCR beta chains, around 10 million of which were shared by at least two donors. Raw reads were error-corrected and collapsed into unique sequences by a nearest-neighbor algorithm in which closely related sequences were merged to remove PCR and sequencing errors. Alignment of CDR3 sequences to IMGT reference sequences was used to assign V, D and J gene segments. For a sequence to be retained, a match of at least six nucleotides to both a V gene segment and a J gene segment was required. A rearrangement was called productive if the CDR3 had no stop codons and remained in frame with V and J, and every other rearrangement was called non-productive. Following IMGT convention, CDR3 was defined as the stretch from the second conserved V-encoded cysteine up to the conserved J-encoded phenylalanine. Sequences without an unambiguous match to a single V gene segment were excluded from the earlier analysis of approximately 560 of the donors. An earlier analysis of a few hundred of the donors classified V segments as functional when productive rearrangements were above 56.7% and as segregating when the standard deviation between donors was above 5%. A statistical classification framework was developed to diagnose cytomegalovirus status using the catalog of TCR beta chain sequences. A later analysis assigned V and J genes by comparing TCR nucleotide sequences with IMGT/GENE-DB human TR gene sequences. The TCRdist pipeline was used in a later analysis to assign CDR3 sequences and most-parsimonious VDJ recombination scenarios. In a later analysis, every TCR beta chain was defined by the combination of its CDR3 amino acid sequence and its V-gene family, and reads without a unique V-gene family were dropped. A later analysis removed 592 highly shared, low-generation-probability nucleotide sequences to deal with suspected cross-contamination and a sequencing artifact. In a later analysis, a clonal expansion index for each public chain was calculated from normalized within-repertoire ranks of inferred template counts. A later analysis computed generation probabilities with a VDJ recombination model fitted to out-of-frame rearrangements, and checked the results against IGoR. In a later analysis, hypergeometric tests were used to score TCR-TCR, TCR-HLA and TCR-CMV co-occurrence, with a repertoire-size bias correction applied to TCR pairs. A later analysis estimated false discovery rates by permuting HLA or CMV assignments 20 times. In a later analysis, co-occurring TCRs were grouped using DBSCAN, and TCRdist sequence similarity was added for clustering within HLA-allele-positive subsets. Repertoires with fewer than 30,000 or more than 120,000 public chains, plus five repertoires with anomalous nucleotide sharing, were excluded from co-occurrence clustering. This is the immuneACCESS table as TCRdb keeps it, with only in-frame sequences that have V and J called. A part of the clones is gone; compared with another copy, unresolved V genes explain less than half, and the rest is unexplained. V and J calls and clone size follow that table, whereas D and trimming were derived from the DNA. The sample contains around 200,000 clones, approximately 84% of them found a single time. The top ten clonotypes cover approximately 3.8% of the sample.

V lost 0 bases and J lost 7 bases; the stretch between them is 16 bases long. Looking up the germline V gene yields CDR1 SGHRS and CDR2 YFSETQ. The CDR3 sequence holds 15 residues, the cysteine and phenylalanine included. Just CDR3 DNA is preserved here, 45 bases in frame from base 1. In total, approximately 690 healthy bone marrow donors made up the cohort. At the time of sampling, every cohort member was nominally healthy, though immune exposures that went unrecorded were likely present. The donor was CMV seronegative and belonged to the group of around 350 seronegative cohort members. Each donor provided a peripheral blood sample, and peripheral blood mononuclear cells were used for TCR beta sequencing. Genomic DNA extraction from the blood cell samples was performed with the Qiagen DNeasy Blood Extraction Kit.

The sample was PBMCs. This receptor was identified in a man aged 50 or older in good health and CMV-seronegative. The V and J genes are TRBV5-1 and TRBJ2-5; TRBD1 is a weak D gene call, 6 bases matching. The sequenced DNA: TGCGCCAGCAGCTTGGATGGGACACAACAGGGGACCCAGTACTTC. It specifies CASSLDGTQQGTQYF.